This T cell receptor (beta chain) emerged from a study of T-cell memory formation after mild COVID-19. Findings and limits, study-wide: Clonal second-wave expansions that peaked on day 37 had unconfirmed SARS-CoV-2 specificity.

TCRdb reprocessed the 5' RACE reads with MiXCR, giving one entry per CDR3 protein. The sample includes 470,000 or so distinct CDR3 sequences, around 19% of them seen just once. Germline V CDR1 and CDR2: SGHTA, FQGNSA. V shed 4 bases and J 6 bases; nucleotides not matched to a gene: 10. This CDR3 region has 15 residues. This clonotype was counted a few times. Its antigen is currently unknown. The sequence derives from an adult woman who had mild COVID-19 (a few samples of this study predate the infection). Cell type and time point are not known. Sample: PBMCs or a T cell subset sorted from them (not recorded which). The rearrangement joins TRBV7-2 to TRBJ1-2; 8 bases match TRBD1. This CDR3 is CASSSMQGAPDGYTF. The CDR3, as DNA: TGTGCCAGCAGCTCCATGCAGGGGGCTCCTGATGGCTACACCTTC.